There are a few counts of the clone carrying this TCR beta chain. The antigen remains unidentified. The data were obtained in a study of identical twins. Study-level results: Reduced insertions were recorded for abundant cord blood beta clonotypes, with no such pattern in memory repertoires. Potential partial confounding of zero-insertion analyses by invariant MAIT and iNKT cells was noted. Findings came from cross-sectional statistics, without long-term follow-up of donors. The models gave estimates that fell short of the out-of-frame TCR alpha sharing seen in monozygotic twins.

TCRdb called the 5' RACE reads again in MiXCR, with one record for every CDR3 protein. Here the sample spans about 570,000 distinct CDR3 sequences, more than 9% being singletons. The data were also submitted as part of a second study, on yellow fever vaccine responses in identical twins.

Material: PBMCs. The clonotype was recovered from a woman aged 18-35 years in good health.

The CDR3 reads CASSLGQGYLEQYF. CDR3 bases: TGTGCCAGCAGCTTGGGACAGGGTTATCTCGAGCAGTACTTC. This sequence joins TRBV7-9 and TRBJ2-7; 9 bases fit TRBD1. Germline-derived CDR1 and CDR2 are SEHNR and FQNEAQ (reference sequence). The CDR3 sequence is 14 residues long. V trimming: 3 bases; J trimming: 6 bases; junction bases outside the gene matches: 6.